This is a list of T cell receptor beta chains from one sample in a study of T-cell reconstitution after alpha-beta-depleted transplantation in children. MiXCR, run by TCRdb on the PCR reads, gives a single entry per CDR3 protein. This table has about 8,700 distinct CDR3 sequences, approximately 13% appearing once. The sequencing here drew on PBMCs, mostly from graft donor cells, taken 60 days after TCRalphabeta/CD19-depleted stem cell transplant. The receptors were sampled from a male patient younger than 18 who had a stem cell transplant for acute lymphoblastic leukemia, so the T cells may come from the graft donor. CDR3s include the opening cysteine and the closing phenylalanine or tryptophan. A D gene is named only where the DNA matches it firmly. The size of a clone is reported for some rows only, either as once, few or many, or as a class for expanded clones.

>TRBV20-1|many|TRBJ2-5|-
CSASPDGSGRETQYF
TGCAGTGCTAGCCCGGACGGATCGGGGCGAGAGACCCAGTACTTC
>TRBV7-2|many|TRBJ1-1|-
CASSWTSSGQMVTEAFF
TGTGCCAGCAGCTGGACTTCTTCAGGACAGATGGTTACTGAAGCTTTCTTT
>TRBV19|many|TRBJ2-7|-
CASSTRVAVPYEQYF
TGTGCCAGTAGTACTCGGGTAGCGGTACCCTACGAGCAGTACTTC
>TRBV5-4|-|TRBJ2-2|TRBD2
CASSLPGGTNTGELFF
TGTGCCAGCAGCTTACCCGGGGGGACGAACACCGGGGAGCTGTTTTTT
>TRBV15|-|TRBJ2-3|-
CATSEGRAYTQYF
TGTGCCACCAGCGAGGGCAGGGCATATACGCAGTATTTT
>TRBV7-2|many|TRBJ2-7|TRBD1
CASSLSGTGDTYEQYF
TGTGCCAGCAGCTTAAGCGGGACAGGGGATACCTACGAGCAGTACTTC
>TRBV11-2|-|TRBJ2-4|TRBD1
CASSLEQGSPKSIQYF
TGTGCCAGCAGCTTAGAACAGGGGTCGCCCAAAAGCATTCAGTACTTC
>TRBV6-5|many|TRBJ2-7|TRBD1
CASSRGGTGVWYEQYF
TGTGCCAGCAGCAGAGGAGGGACAGGGGTGTGGTACGAGCAGTACTTC
>TRBV3-1|many|TRBJ2-7|TRBD1
CASSHFGQGPYEQYF
TGTGCCAGCAGCCATTTCGGACAGGGCCCCTACGAGCAGTACTTC
>TRBV6-1|many|TRBJ2-6|TRBD1
CASSGTGGASGANVLTF
TGTGCCAGCAGCGGGACAGGGGGCGCATCTGGGGCCAACGTCCTGACTTTC
>TRBV5-1|many|TRBJ2-7|-
CASSAEPRSSYEQYF
TGCGCCAGCAGCGCTGAACCCCGTAGCTCCTACGAGCAGTACTTC
>TRBV24-1|many|TRBJ2-3|TRBD1
CATSPTLTGASDTQYF
TGTGCCACCAGCCCGACCCTGACAGGGGCTTCAGATACGCAGTATTTT
>TRBV9|many|TRBJ2-3|-
CASSVGSVRELDTQYF
TGTGCCAGCAGCGTAGGGTCGGTTAGGGAACTGGATACGCAGTATTTT
>TRBV20-1|-|TRBJ1-1|-
CSARDWGSNTEAFF
TGCAGTGCTAGAGATTGGGGTTCGAACACTGAAGCTTTCTTT
>TRBV12-3/TRBV12-4|many|TRBJ1-1|-
CASSFVRANTEAFF
TGTGCCAGCAGTTTCGTGCGAGCGAACACTGAAGCTTTCTTT
>TRBV20-1|many|TRBJ1-3|-
CSAPTDSLSGNTIYF
TGCAGTGCCCCGACCGACAGCCTCTCTGGAAACACCATATATTTT
>TRBV11-3|many|TRBJ2-3|-
CASSLNLGGVGTDTQYF
TGTGCCAGCAGCTTGAATCTAGGAGGAGTAGGCACAGATACGCAGTATTTT
>TRBV12-3/TRBV12-4|many|TRBJ2-7|-
CASRRGRFYEQYF
TGTGCCAGCAGGCGTGGCCGCTTTTACGAGCAGTACTTC
>TRBV5-1|many|TRBJ2-7|TRBD2
CASSLSGGLYEQYF
TGCGCCAGCAGCTTGAGCGGGGGGTTGTACGAGCAGTACTTC
>TRBV7-9|many|TRBJ2-7|-
CASSLGWTSYEQYF
TGTGCCAGCAGCTTAGGCTGGACAAGCTACGAGCAGTACTTC
>TRBV25-1|many|TRBJ1-5|-
CASMPLRGPYTRPQHF
TGTGCCAGCATGCCGCTGCGGGGCCCTTATACTCGGCCCCAGCATTTT
>TRBV6-5|-|TRBJ1-2|-
CASSYSGIQGHYGYTF
TGTGCCAGCAGTTACTCGGGGATACAGGGCCACTATGGCTACACCTTC
>TRBV7-2|many|TRBJ2-5|TRBD2
CASSLRTSGRAGETQYF
TGTGCCAGCAGCTTGAGGACTAGCGGGAGGGCAGGGGAGACCCAGTACTTC
>TRBV3-1|-|TRBJ2-7|TRBD2
CASSPSSGGAYEQYF
TGTGCCAGCAGCCCGTCTAGCGGGGGGGCCTACGAGCAGTACTTC
>TRBV4-2|few|TRBJ1-2|-
CASSPGIEYGYTF
TGTGCCAGCAGCCCCGGGATCGAATATGGCTACACCTTC
>TRBV28|many|TRBJ1-5|TRBD1
CASSLIGTGNQPQHF
TGTGCCAGCAGTTTGATCGGGACAGGGAATCAGCCCCAGCATTTT
>TRBV11-2|many|TRBJ1-2|-
CASTPGRYGYGYTF
TGTGCCAGCACCCCAGGGAGGTATGGGTATGGCTACACCTTC
>TRBV6-1|large|TRBJ2-1|-
CASSEAGGYNEQFF
TGTGCCAGCAGTGAAGCGGGGGGCTACAATGAGCAGTTCTTC
>TRBV7-3|many|TRBJ2-3|TRBD2
CASSLYGAGETQYF
TGTGCCAGCAGCTTATACGGAGCGGGAGAAACGCAGTATTTT
>TRBV7-3|many|TRBJ2-5|TRBD1
CASSSGQTYQETQYF
TGTGCCAGCAGCTCGGGACAGACGTACCAAGAGACCCAGTACTTC
>TRBV19|many|TRBJ2-1|-
CASSIEPYNEQFF
TGTGCCAGTAGTATTGAGCCCTACAATGAGCAGTTCTTC
>TRBV5-6|many|TRBJ2-7|TRBD2
CASSLIAGGTREQYF
TGTGCCAGCAGCTTGATAGCGGGAGGTACCCGCGAGCAGTACTTC
>TRBV15|many|TRBJ2-2|TRBD2
CATSRTGLAGAPSTGELFF
TGTGCCACCAGCAGAACGGGACTAGCGGGGGCCCCGAGCACCGGGGAGCTGTTTTTT
>TRBV3-1|-|TRBJ2-1|TRBD2
CASTPAGGLAGYYNEQFF
TGTGCCTCCACCCCCGCGGGAGGACTAGCGGGGTACTACAATGAGCAGTTCTTC
>TRBV4-2|-|TRBJ1-1|-
CASRPGLQREAFF
TGTGCCAGCAGGCCGGGGCTCCAGCGTGAAGCTTTCTTT
>TRBV14|many|TRBJ2-3|TRBD1
CASSTLTGGTDTQYF
TGTGCCAGCAGTACATTAACAGGGGGGACAGATACGCAGTATTTT
>TRBV6-2/TRBV6-3|many|TRBJ1-6|-
CASSYSGNSPLHF
TGTGCCAGCAGTTACTCGGGGAATTCACCCCTCCACTTT
>TRBV5-4|many|TRBJ1-1|-
CASSSMRGNTEAFF
TGTGCCAGCAGCTCGATGAGGGGGAACACTGAAGCTTTCTTT
>TRBV7-9|many|TRBJ2-3|-
CASSLGTSDTQYF
TGTGCCAGCAGCTTAGGAACTAGTGATACGCAGTATTTT
>TRBV18|many|TRBJ1-3|-
CASSPDRVSGNTIYF
TGTGCCAGCTCACCCGACAGAGTCTCTGGAAACACCATATATTTT
>TRBV5-1|many|TRBJ1-5|-
CASRAGPTQPQHF
TGCGCCAGCAGAGCGGGACCGACTCAGCCCCAGCATTTT
>TRBV1|many|TRBJ1-2|-
CTSSQVAIEHYGYTF
TGCACCAGCAGCCAAGTTGCTATAGAGCACTATGGCTACACCTTC
>TRBV12-5|-|TRBJ1-2|TRBD1
CASGDPTGGFYVYTF
TGTGCTAGTGGCGACCCGACAGGGGGCTTTTACGTCTACACCTTC
>TRBV19|few|TRBJ2-3|-
CASSIDGQSDTQYF
TGTGCCAGTAGTATAGATGGCCAGTCAGATACGCAGTATTTT
>TRBV7-9|many|TRBJ2-7|TRBD2
CASSLVDGGGSYEQYF
TGTGCCAGCAGCTTAGTGGACGGCGGGGGCTCCTACGAGCAGTACTTC
>TRBV7-2|many|TRBJ2-4|TRBD2
CASSLVRERKNIQYF
TGTGCCAGCAGCTTAGTGCGGGAGCGGAAAAACATTCAGTACTTC
>TRBV10-3|many|TRBJ2-7|-
CAISEFVYEQYF
TGTGCCATCAGTGAGTTTGTGTACGAGCAGTACTTC
>TRBV12-3/TRBV12-4|many|TRBJ2-1|TRBD2
CASSKTSGLAVNEQFF
TGTGCCAGCAGCAAAACGTCGGGACTAGCGGTAAATGAGCAGTTCTTC
>TRBV7-3|-|TRBJ2-3|TRBD1
CASSSGQSSTDTQYF
TGTGCCAGCAGCTCGGGACAGTCTAGCACAGATACGCAGTATTTT